This note documents a single TCR beta chain sequence. What this receptor recognizes is not known. TCRdb records Illumina MiSeq as the sequencer. TCRdb reprocessed the reads into one record per CDR3 protein sequence, lacking DNA. This sample's table contains over a thousand distinct CDR3 sequences. Approximately 10% of the sample comes from the top ten. This sample was included in a study of diagnostic markers for celiac disease (TCRdb year 2020). Counted from cysteine to phenylalanine, this CDR3 has 15 amino acids. The record lacks a DNA sequence. From the germline V gene, CDR1 is SGDLS and CDR2 is YYNGEE.

This receptor chain uses TRBV9 and TRBJ2-2; there is no DNA to check the TCRdb D call of TRBD1. The sequence came from a human donor. Sequencing was carried out using either unsorted cells or a sorted T cell fraction (not recorded which). CDR3 protein: CASSVGGAATGELFF.